This T cell receptor beta chain emerged from a study of blood T cell repertoires in COVID-19. Study background: Specimens from acute and convalescent COVID-19 originated in the United States, Italy and Spain.

The study drew participants aged about 18 to 95 years from 20 to 30 US areas. Those designated as exposed participants met a COVID-19 case within 2 weeks before study entry. The length of the CDR3 is 14 residues. With 0 bases removed from V and 7 bases from J, the gap between germline ends came to 9 bases. The germline V gene has CDR1 MGHRA and CDR2 YSYEKL. Method: immunoSEQ multiplex PCR; TCRdb's copy keeps in-frame clones and lacks some. The sample lists approximately 270,000 clones, about 91% occurring once. The clonotype was recovered from a man aged 35-49 years who had been exposed to COVID-19. The sequenced material came from PBMCs or T cells enriched from blood (not recorded which). V and J are TRBV4-1 and TRBJ1-4, with D possibly TRBD1 on 5 matching bases. The DNA for the CDR3 is TGCGCCAGCAGCCAAGATCAGGGCCGTGAAAAACTGTTTTTT. Translating gives CASSQDQGREKLFF.